Below, one TCR beta chain is given with its context. Its binding antigen is unknown. No base quality values were provided; no much bigger clone lies one nucleotide off. The germline V gene specifies SNHLY as CDR1 and FYNNEI as CDR2. The CDR3 sequence holds 16 residues, the cysteine and phenylalanine included. Only the CDR3 DNA is retained, 48 bases long and in frame from the first base. V is pruned by 7 bases and J by 4 bases, leaving 8 bases of the junction without a gene match. The study was a case-control design nested within a healthcare worker cohort in London, UK, with weekly nasopharyngeal swab PCR tests and blood sampling. Healthcare workers were recruited during the week of the UK lockdown, between 23 and 31 March 2020, and followed weekly for up to about 16 weeks. This record belongs to a study of early T cells in non-severe SARS-CoV-2 infection (dated by TCRdb to 2020 to 2023). Regarding the research as a whole: Bulk RNA from unsorted whole blood was used for TCR sequencing, so alpha and beta chains could not be paired. General conclusions and limits of the study: VDJdb matching was skewed toward anti-spike CD8 responses and likely underestimated virus-specific expansions by missing private and CD4 specificities.

Library prep was done by 5' RACE. The sequencing machine was a NextSeq 500. In the TCR library protocol, unique molecular identifiers were attached to individual cDNA molecules to correct for PCR bias and sequencing error. Sequencing covered both TCR alpha and beta chains, and within each sample the abundances of alpha and beta sequences were tightly co-correlated. The paper's data handling went like this. Decombinator V4 was used to annotate the V gene, J gene and CDR3 of the TCR sequences. Expanded TCRs were defined as changing significantly between any two time points under a Poisson model with p below 0.0001. TCR abundances were normalised to the total number of TCRs sequenced in each sample and reported as counts per million. TRAV1-2 paired with TRAJ12, TRAJ20 or TRAJ33 defined MAIT TCRs, while TRAV10 paired with TRAJ18 defined iNKT TCRs. A search of VDJdb, accessed on 1 November 2021, was run for TCRs annotated to CMV, EBV and SARS-CoV-2, with TCRs annotated for multiple antigens excluded. TCRdb applied fastp at Q25 and MiXCR to the public reads, then kept only in-frame beta chains. Rows merge per CDR3 protein into single entries with the most common DNA and genes. The V and J calls and clone size come from TCRdb's table, not from the authors' own analysis. In all, the sample holds around 55,000 distinct CDR3 sequences, and under 15% of those were seen once. The leading ten clones occupy 9% to 10% of the sample.

Sequencing used whole blood, obtained at baseline. The clonotype was recovered from an adult who was a healthcare worker with PCR-confirmed SARS-CoV-2 infection or an uninfected control (not recorded which). The chain couples TRBV2 to TRBJ1-5; 12 central bases correspond to TRBD1. The DNA sequence is given as TGTGCCAGCAATCGCGAGGGACAGGGGGCTAATCAGCCCCAGCATTTT. This yields the protein CASNREGQGANQPQHF.